This TCR beta chain was recovered during a study of cytomegalovirus exposure and HLA in healthy donors. Findings and caveats of the study: The study found most TCR sequences rare, yet found some public TCRs in many donors. The study flagged approximately 180 TCR beta chains as cytomegalovirus-associated. Both high specificity and high sensitivity reportedly marked the classifier's diagnosis of cytomegalovirus status.

As regards this clone: The antigen remains unidentified.

While the first cohort had 700 or so subjects, the donors belonged to the separate validation cohort of over a hundred subjects. This CDR3 is built from 16 residues. Germline CDR1 and CDR2: SQVTM and ANQGSEA. The trim removed 6 bases at V and 1 base at J, leaving 6 bases unmatched. Some clones are missing from TCRdb's copy, which holds only in-frame ones; the method was immunoSEQ multiplex PCR. This sample has 160,000 or so clones, with about 83% found just once. Material: PBMCs. The TCR sequence derives from a woman in her 30s in good health and CMV-seronegative. The rearrangement links TRBV29-1 to TRBJ2-2; 12 nucleotides match TRBD1. CDR3 loop: CSVRDRGRENTGELFF. CDR3 coding DNA: TGCAGCGTGCGGGACAGGGGGCGGGAGAACACCGGGGAGCTGTTTTTT.